The clone carrying this T cell receptor beta chain showed up just a few times. Antigen: not known. V shed 2 bases and J 1 base; nucleotides not matched to a gene: 3. This CDR3 comprises 16 residues. The sample belongs to a study of T cells after yellow fever vaccination. Study-wide background: SMART-Seq v4 Ultra Low Input served to prepare low-cell-number fractions. Study-wide findings and caveats: Most primary-vaccination clones reappeared after the booster (96% CD4, about 87% CD8).

A universal primer site and UMIs were added as TCR cDNA was made by 5'RACE template switching. MiXCR was run by TCRdb on the 5' RACE reads, yielding one entry per CDR3 protein. The table lists approximately 150,000 distinct CDR3 sequences, around 9% of them singletons. The receptor's source is a man between 18 and 35 years old who received the YFV17D yellow fever vaccine. This material consisted of CD8+ T cells sorted from PBMCs, taken 45 days after the yellow fever booster vaccination. The rearrangement joins TRBV12-3 or TRBV12-4 to TRBJ2-1; 9 bases map to TRBD2. CDR3 nucleotide sequence: TGTGCCAGCAGTTTAAGCGGGGGGCCTTCCTACAATGAGCAGTTCTTC. Translated, it gives CASSLSGGPSYNEQFF.